The sequence of this TCR beta chain was determined in a study of blood T cell repertoires in COVID-19. Study overall: Samples of COVID-19 (acute and convalescent) were obtained from the United States, Italy and Spain.

Original processing notes: From reference gene primer amplification, estimates of nucleated cell counts were derived. The method was immunoSEQ multiplex PCR; TCRdb's version includes in-frame clones alone and lacks a portion of them. V, J and clone size are those of that table, while D and trimming were read from the DNA. The data hold 99,000 or so clones, with 81% observed a single time. Germline CDR1 MNHEY, CDR2 SVGAGI. The CDR3 consists of 13 residues. The V end was cut by 5 bases, the J end by 4 bases, with 12 bases between. This sequence originates from a man older than 75 with acute or convalescent COVID-19. The material sequenced was peripheral blood. V is TRBV6-5 and J is TRBJ2-7; D possibly corresponds to TRBD1 (5 bases). CDR3 amino acids: CASSTGHPYEQYF. The CDR3 coding sequence is TGTGCCAGCAGTACAGGACATCCATACGAGCAGTACTTC.